The TCR beta chain under discussion was sequenced for a study of blood T cell repertoires in COVID-19. Study-wide background: Nucleic acid was either cDNA or gDNA, and it came from T cells, B-cell-depleted T cells, or PBMCs.

Under the authors' procedure: Researchers report that nucleated cell counts were estimated from reference gene primer amplification. The assay was immunoSEQ multiplex PCR, and TCRdb's table has in-frame clones only and misses some. Clonal size and the V and J genes are those of that table, whereas D and trimming came from the DNA. The data contain fewer than 600,000 clones, more than 75% of them singletons. Participants were aged about 18 to 100 years from roughly 25 US areas. V gave up 5 bases and J gave up 5 bases, with 12 bases separating them. Germline V gene lookup returns CDR1 MNHEY and CDR2 SMNVEV (reference sequence). CDR3 length equals 13 residues.

The material sequenced was PBMCs or T cells enriched from blood (not recorded which). The chain is built from TRBV27 and TRBJ1-1, with D possibly being TRBD1 (6 bases). The origin of this receptor is a woman aged 40 to 50 who had recovered from COVID-19. The CDR3 region is CASSKGQYTEAFF. The CDR3 DNA sequence: TGTGCCAGCAGTAAAGGACAGTATACTGAAGCTTTCTTT.